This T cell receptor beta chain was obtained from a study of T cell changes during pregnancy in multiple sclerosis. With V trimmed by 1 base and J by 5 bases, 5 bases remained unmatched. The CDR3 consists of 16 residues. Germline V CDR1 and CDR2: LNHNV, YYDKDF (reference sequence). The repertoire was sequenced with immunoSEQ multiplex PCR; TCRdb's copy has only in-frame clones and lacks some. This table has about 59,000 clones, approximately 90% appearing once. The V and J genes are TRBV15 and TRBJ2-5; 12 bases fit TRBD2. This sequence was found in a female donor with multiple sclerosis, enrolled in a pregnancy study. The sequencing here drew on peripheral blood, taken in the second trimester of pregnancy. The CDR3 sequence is CATSRALAGGGETQYF. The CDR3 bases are TGTGCCACCAGCAGAGCACTAGCGGGGGGCGGGGAGACCCAGTACTTC.